This T cell receptor (beta chain) was captured in a study of blood T cell repertoires in COVID-19. Study as a whole: PBMCs, B-cell-depleted T cells, or T cells provided the cDNA or gDNA that made up the material.

The germline V gene has CDR1 SGDLS and CDR2 YYNGEE. The CDR3 length is 16 residues. V trimming: 4 bases; J trimming: 4 bases; junction bases outside the gene matches: 12. Here immunoSEQ multiplex PCR was the method, and the copy in TCRdb shows in-frame clones only, minus some. This table holds over 200,000 clones, approximately 84% found once. Sequenced material: peripheral blood. This sequence originates from a woman aged 50 to 60 with active or convalescent COVID-19. The gene calls are TRBV9 and TRBJ1-1; 8 bases are a match to TRBD1. The CDR3 here is CASSPRTGSFSTEAFF. CDR3 DNA sequence: TGTGCCAGCAGCCCACGGACAGGGAGTTTCAGCACTGAAGCTTTCTTT.